The rows below give T cell receptor beta chains drawn from one sample of a study of a mutant IDH1 vaccine in newly diagnosed glioma. Sequencing used immunoSEQ multiplex PCR; TCRdb keeps in-frame clones, though not all of them. There are around 100,000 clones in the sample; about nine tenths occur only once, and more than 0.55% lies in the top ten. Which antigens these TCRs recognize remains unknown. The sequences come from PBMCs, collected from a glioma patient whose treatment included an IDH1 peptide vaccine. The receptors derive from a woman aged 45-60 years with glioma. Both conserved end residues are part of each CDR3. The D gene is left open where the match is weak. A clone size is listed for some rows: how often the clone was seen (once, few, many), or a class if it is expanded.

CDR3 DNA: TGTGCCAGCAGCCGAGACCTCACAGATACGCAGTATTTT; CDR3 protein: CASSRDLTDTQYF; V gene: TRBV7-9; clone size: .; J gene: TRBJ2-3; D gene: .
CDR3 DNA: TGTGCCACCGGAAAACCGGGCCGGGGGGATCAGCCCCAGCATTTT; CDR3 protein: CATGKPGRGDQPQHF; V gene: TRBV15; clone size: once; J gene: TRBJ1-5; D gene: .
CDR3 DNA: TGTGCCAGCACCCTAGGGGGCCAGAATTCACCCCTCCACTTT; CDR3 protein: CASTLGGQNSPLHF; V gene: TRBV9; clone size: .; J gene: TRBJ1-6; D gene: TRBD1
CDR3 DNA: TGCGCCAGCAGCTTGGATGGGACAGGGGTAGGCGAGCAGTACTTC; CDR3 protein: CASSLDGTGVGEQYF; V gene: TRBV5-1; clone size: .; J gene: TRBJ2-7; D gene: TRBD1
CDR3 DNA: TGTGCCAGCAGCCGCAAGGACGCATCCTACAATGAGCAGTTCTTC; CDR3 protein: CASSRKDASYNEQFF; V gene: TRBV7-3; clone size: .; J gene: TRBJ2-1; D gene: .
CDR3 DNA: TGTGCCAGGACGGGAGACCTCCCCGGCTCTTCCTACAATGAGCAGTTCTTC; CDR3 protein: CARTGDLPGSSYNEQFF; V gene: TRBV6-8; clone size: .; J gene: TRBJ2-1; D gene: .
CDR3 DNA: TGTGCCAGTACCGCTTTCCTGGGAAGGCCCCAGGAAAGCACTGAAGCTTTCTTT; CDR3 protein: CASTAFLGRPQESTEAFF; V gene: TRBV19; clone size: .; J gene: TRBJ1-1; D gene: .
CDR3 DNA: TGTGCCAGCAGTTACGGGACAGGGGGTTGGGGCTACACCTTC; CDR3 protein: CASSYGTGGWGYTF; V gene: TRBV6-5; clone size: .; J gene: TRBJ1-2; D gene: TRBD1
CDR3 DNA: TGTGCCAGCAGTGGGTTTCAGGGGGGGGACACTGAAGCTTTCTTT; CDR3 protein: CASSGFQGGDTEAFF; V gene: TRBV6-5; clone size: .; J gene: TRBJ1-1; D gene: TRBD1
CDR3 DNA: TGCGCCAGCAGTGAGGGCCGGCGGGATACGCAGTATTTT; CDR3 protein: CASSEGRRDTQYF; V gene: TRBV10-1; clone size: .; J gene: TRBJ2-3; D gene: .
CDR3 DNA: TGCGCCAGCAGTGAATACAATGAGCAGTTCTTC; CDR3 protein: CASSEYNEQFF; V gene: TRBV5-1; clone size: .; J gene: TRBJ2-1; D gene: .
CDR3 DNA: TGTGCCAGCAGCGTAGGCGGGCGCCACTCCTACAATGAGCAGTTCTTC; CDR3 protein: CASSVGGRHSYNEQFF; V gene: TRBV9; clone size: .; J gene: TRBJ2-1; D gene: .
CDR3 DNA: TGTGCCAGCAGCTTAGGGACTAGCGGGAATAATGAGCAGTTCTTC; CDR3 protein: CASSLGTSGNNEQFF; V gene: TRBV11-3; clone size: .; J gene: TRBJ2-1; D gene: TRBD2
CDR3 DNA: TGTGCCATCAGGAAGACAGGGGCGAGCACAGATACGCAGTATTTT; CDR3 protein: CAIRKTGASTDTQYF; V gene: TRBV10-3; clone size: .; J gene: TRBJ2-3; D gene: TRBD1
CDR3 DNA: TGTGCCAGCAGTCCGGGACAGCGTTCGGAGACCCAGTACTTC; CDR3 protein: CASSPGQRSETQYF; V gene: TRBV6-5; clone size: .; J gene: TRBJ2-5; D gene: TRBD1
CDR3 DNA: TGTGCCAGCAACGGGCCTGCGAACACCGGGGAGCTGTTTTTT; CDR3 protein: CASNGPANTGELFF; V gene: TRBV5-4; clone size: .; J gene: TRBJ2-2; D gene: .
CDR3 DNA: TGTGCCACAAGCGGGCCATCGAACACCGGGGAGCTGTTTTTT; CDR3 protein: CATSGPSNTGELFF; V gene: TRBV27; clone size: .; J gene: TRBJ2-2; D gene: .
CDR3 DNA: TGTGCCACCAGCATAGCGGGTGAGCAGTTCTTC; CDR3 protein: CATSIAGEQFF; V gene: TRBV15; clone size: .; J gene: TRBJ2-1; D gene: TRBD2
CDR3 DNA: TGTGCCAGCTCACCACCGAGCAACCCCTACGAGCAGTACTTC; CDR3 protein: CASSPPSNPYEQYF; V gene: TRBV18; clone size: few; J gene: TRBJ2-7; D gene: .
CDR3 DNA: TGCGCCAGCAGTGAGTCACAGCGGGGCTACGAGCAGTACTTC; CDR3 protein: CASSESQRGYEQYF; V gene: TRBV10-1; clone size: few; J gene: TRBJ2-7; D gene: TRBD2
CDR3 DNA: TGCGCCAGCAGCCACGGGACCGCAGGGTACGAGCAGTACTTC; CDR3 protein: CASSHGTAGYEQYF; V gene: TRBV5-1; clone size: .; J gene: TRBJ2-7; D gene: .
CDR3 DNA: TGTGCCAGCAGCGAAAGGGATGGAACTGAAGCTTTCTTT; CDR3 protein: CASSERDGTEAFF; V gene: TRBV9; clone size: few; J gene: TRBJ1-1; D gene: .
CDR3 DNA: TGTGCCAGCAGCTCAGGGGGACAAGAGACCCAGTACTTC; CDR3 protein: CASSSGGQETQYF; V gene: TRBV28; clone size: few; J gene: TRBJ2-5; D gene: TRBD1
CDR3 DNA: TGCGCCAGCAGCTTGCTCGGACAGGGCTCCTACGAGCAGTACTTC; CDR3 protein: CASSLLGQGSYEQYF; V gene: TRBV5-1; clone size: .; J gene: TRBJ2-7; D gene: TRBD1
CDR3 DNA: TGTGCCAGCAGCCTGAGGTTGGGACTAGCGGGTTACTCCTACGAGCAGTACTTC; CDR3 protein: CASSLRLGLAGYSYEQYF; V gene: TRBV28; clone size: .; J gene: TRBJ2-7; D gene: TRBD2
CDR3 DNA: TGTGCCAGCAGCGGACAGGGGTTTGATGAAGCTTTCTTT; CDR3 protein: CASSGQGFDEAFF; V gene: TRBV9; clone size: .; J gene: TRBJ1-1; D gene: TRBD1
CDR3 DNA: TGTGCCAGCGGGTCAGCGTTGTACAATGAGCAGTTCTTC; CDR3 protein: CASGSALYNEQFF; V gene: TRBV6-1; clone size: .; J gene: TRBJ2-1; D gene: .
CDR3 DNA: TGTGCCAGCACCCACAAGCCAGGGGGCTACAATGAGCAGTTCTTC; CDR3 protein: CASTHKPGGYNEQFF; V gene: TRBV6-5; clone size: .; J gene: TRBJ2-1; D gene: TRBD1
CDR3 DNA: TGTGCCAGCAGCGCACCCTGGACTAGCGGGGGGTCGACAGATACGCAGTATTTT; CDR3 protein: CASSAPWTSGGSTDTQYF; V gene: TRBV9; clone size: once; J gene: TRBJ2-3; D gene: TRBD2
CDR3 DNA: TGTGCCAGTAGTTCCACCGACAGGGGTTCTCCAGATACGCAGTATTTT; CDR3 protein: CASSSTDRGSPDTQYF; V gene: TRBV19; clone size: .; J gene: TRBJ2-3; D gene: TRBD1
CDR3 DNA: TGTGCCAGCAGCCACTACAGGGGCCTGAACACTGAAGCTTTCTTT; CDR3 protein: CASSHYRGLNTEAFF; V gene: TRBV11-2; clone size: .; J gene: TRBJ1-1; D gene: TRBD1
CDR3 DNA: TGCGCCAGCAGCCGAGTACAGGGACAGGGCTATGGCTACACCTTC; CDR3 protein: CASSRVQGQGYGYTF; V gene: TRBV4-1; clone size: .; J gene: TRBJ1-2; D gene: TRBD1
CDR3 DNA: TGTGCCAGCAGCTTCGGGCCTAGGAGCTCCTACGAGCAGTACTTC; CDR3 protein: CASSFGPRSSYEQYF; V gene: TRBV7-2; clone size: .; J gene: TRBJ2-7; D gene: .
CDR3 DNA: TGTGCCAGCAGCCCTACCGGGACAGGGCGGGAGACCCAGTACTTC; CDR3 protein: CASSPTGTGRETQYF; V gene: TRBV9; clone size: .; J gene: TRBJ2-5; D gene: TRBD1
CDR3 DNA: TGTGCCTGGAGTGTATTCGGAATGGGTTCACCCCTCCACTTT; CDR3 protein: CAWSVFGMGSPLHF; V gene: TRBV30; clone size: .; J gene: TRBJ1-6; D gene: .
CDR3 DNA: TGTGCTAGCAGCTTAGGGGGCACCGGGGAGCTGTTTTTT; CDR3 protein: CASSLGGTGELFF; V gene: TRBV7-7; clone size: .; J gene: TRBJ2-2; D gene: .
CDR3 DNA: TGCGCCAGCAGCCAAGATTGGGCCAGGGGGAACTATGGCTACACCTTC; CDR3 protein: CASSQDWARGNYGYTF; V gene: TRBV4-1; clone size: .; J gene: TRBJ1-2; D gene: TRBD1
CDR3 DNA: TGTGCCAGCAGCTTATATAGCCAGGGGGCGAGTGAAGCTTTCTTT; CDR3 protein: CASSLYSQGASEAFF; V gene: TRBV7-9; clone size: .; J gene: TRBJ1-1; D gene: TRBD1
CDR3 DNA: TGCGCCAGCAGCCCGGTCCCTAGCTATGGCTACACCTTC; CDR3 protein: CASSPVPSYGYTF; V gene: TRBV5-1; clone size: .; J gene: TRBJ1-2; D gene: .
CDR3 DNA: TGTGCCAGCAGCTTAGGGACAGGTACCGGGGAGCTGTTTTTT; CDR3 protein: CASSLGTGTGELFF; V gene: TRBV11-3; clone size: .; J gene: TRBJ2-2; D gene: TRBD1
CDR3 DNA: TGTGCTAGCAGCTCGACTCAGGGCTACGAGCAGTACTTC; CDR3 protein: CASSSTQGYEQYF; V gene: TRBV7-7; clone size: .; J gene: TRBJ2-7; D gene: .
CDR3 DNA: TGTGCCTGGATCCCCTCGGCCCTGAACACTGAAGCTTTCTTT; CDR3 protein: CAWIPSALNTEAFF; V gene: TRBV30; clone size: few; J gene: TRBJ1-1; D gene: .
CDR3 DNA: TGTGCCTCCCGCGGGCGGGAGCAGTTCTTC; CDR3 protein: CASRGREQFF; V gene: TRBV2; clone size: .; J gene: TRBJ2-1; D gene: .
CDR3 DNA: TGTGCCAGCAGCCCCCGGGCAGCGGGGGGGTACGAGCAGTACTTC; CDR3 protein: CASSPRAAGGYEQYF; V gene: TRBV11-1; clone size: .; J gene: TRBJ2-7; D gene: TRBD2
CDR3 DNA: TGTGCCAGCAGTGGGACCGAAGTCTATGGCTACACCTTC; CDR3 protein: CASSGTEVYGYTF; V gene: TRBV28; clone size: .; J gene: TRBJ1-2; D gene: .
CDR3 DNA: TGTGCCAGCAGCCCAGTAGTGGCAGGCGGTCAGTATTTT; CDR3 protein: CASSPVVAGGQYF; V gene: TRBV14; clone size: .; J gene: TRBJ2-3; D gene: .